What follows are 16 T cell receptor beta chains derived from one specimen sequenced in a study of T cells in Graves' hyperthyroidism and ophthalmopathy. The source material, RNA transcripts, was used to amplify TCR beta CDR3 regions. HTBI primers were used for first-round RT-PCR of the TCR CDR3. From the multiplex PCR reads, TCRdb called clonotypes with MiXCR, one entry per CDR3 protein. The table lists around 700,000 distinct CDR3 sequences, approximately 36% of them singletons. Sequenced material: blood. Every receptor here comes from a woman aged 40 to 55 with Graves' hyperthyroidism.

This chain joins TRBV7-9 and TRBJ2-7, with 7 bases aligning to TRBD2. CDR1 and CDR2 from the germline V gene are SEHNR and FQNEAQ (reference sequence). This CDR3 spans 14 amino acids. V lost 10 bases, J lost 1 base, and 10 bases stayed unmatched. This CDR3 reads CAIGLDDKSYEQYF. CDR3 DNA: TGTGCCATAGGACTAGACGACAAATCCTACGAGCAGTACTTC.

This clonotype appeared once. The V and J genes are TRBV12-3 or TRBV12-4 and TRBJ1-3; no clear D. V was shortened by 2 bases and J by 0 bases, with 14 bases between the two germline ends. The CDR3 length is 17 residues. Written as DNA, the CDR3 is TGTGCCAGCAGTTTAACCCGGGGAGGGATCTCTGGAAACACCATATATTTT. It encodes CASSLTRGGISGNTIYF.

This chain uses TRBV2 with TRBJ1-5; D gene unclear. This CDR3 is built from 12 residues. From germline, CDR1 is SNHLY and CDR2 FYNNEI. Trimming cost V 6 bases and J 3 bases, with 6 bases left between them. In DNA, the CDR3 is TGTGCCAGCAGCACGGACAATCAGCCCCAGCATTTT. Its protein is CASSTDNQPQHF.

The chain employs TRBV13 and TRBJ2-7, with D possibly TRBD2 on 6 matching bases. Trimming cost V 7 bases and J 7 bases, with 26 bases left between them. This CDR3 spans 16 amino acids. Germline values: CDR1 PRHDT, CDR2 FYEKMQ (reference sequence). The CDR3 DNA reads TGTGCCAGCACCCTGCGGACGCGGGGAAAACTGGGGGAGCAGTACTTC. The encoded protein is CASTLRTRGKLGEQYF.

This clonotype has ten or more counts. This chain joins TRBV12-3 or TRBV12-4 and TRBJ1-2, with 7 bases matching TRBD1. Unmatched junction bases numbered 8, after V lost 8 bases and J lost 5 bases. CDR3 length: 13 amino acids. The CDR3 sequence is CASVPDREYGYTF. The CDR3 coding sequence is TGTGCCAGCGTCCCCGACAGGGAATATGGCTACACCTTC.

The genes are TRBV7-2 and TRBJ2-3; D possibly corresponds to TRBD2 (5 bases). V was trimmed by 4 bases and J by 2 bases, leaving 10 bases between them. Germline V gives CDR1 SGHTA, CDR2 FQGNSA. The CDR3 spans 14 residues. The CDR3 DNA reads as TGTGCCAGCAGCTCAGGACTTCTCACAGATACGCAGTATTTT. Protein sequence: CASSSGLLTDTQYF.

This clonotype was recorded many times. The chain recombines TRBV7-9 with TRBJ1-4; the match to TRBD1 covers 10 bases. This CDR3 is built from 12 residues. The trim removed 8 bases at V and 10 bases at J, leaving 4 bases unmatched. Germline values: CDR1 SEHNR, CDR2 FQNEAQ (reference sequence). The CDR3 DNA is TGTGCCAGCGGGACAGGGGATCGAAAACTGTTTTTT. Translation: CASGTGDRKLFF. The full variable domain, rest sourced from reference TRBV7-9 and TRBJ1-4, is DTGVSQNPRHKITKRGQNVTFRCDPISEHNRLYWYRQTLGQGPEFLTYFQNEAQLEKSRLLSDRFSAERPKGSFSTLEIQRTEQGDSAMYLCASGTGDRKLFFGSGTQLSVL.

This clonotype has just a few counts. The chain recombines TRBV12-3 or TRBV12-4 with TRBJ2-7, with D possibly matching TRBD2 (6 bases). Trimming removed 3 bases from V and 2 bases from J, with 14 bases in between. The CDR3 consists of 15 residues. The CDR3 spells CASSFIREQPYEQYF. CDR3 coding DNA: TGTGCCAGCAGTTTTATACGGGAGCAACCCTACGAGCAGTACTTC.

The chain employs TRBV11-2 and TRBJ1-4; TRBD1 matches at 7 bases. Germline V lookup: CDR1 SGHAT, CDR2 FQNNGV. CDR3 size: 17 residues. J lost 8 bases, V lost 2 bases, and 14 bases had no gene match. The CDR3 here is CASSLRGALGGGEKLFF. The CDR3 nucleotides read TGTGCCAGCAGCTTACGGGGAGCCTTAGGGGGCGGGGAAAAACTGTTTTTT.

The chain carries TRBV3-1 and TRBJ2-5, with D possibly being TRBD1 (5 bases). The CDR3 totals 15 residues. Trimming removed 5 bases at V and 3 bases at J, with 16 bases between. Germline lookup yields CDR1 LGHDT and CDR2 YNNKEL (reference sequence). DNA for the CDR3: TGTGCCAGCAGCGAACCTCAGGGTATCGAAGAGACCCAGTACTTC. Its translation is CASSEPQGIEETQYF.

This chain joins TRBV28 and TRBJ1-5, with D hard to call. CDR1 is MDHEN and CDR2 is SYDVKM in the germline V gene. The V end lost 9 bases, the J end lost 2 bases, and 11 bases lay between the germline ends. This CDR3 contains 13 residues. The CDR3 nucleotides read TGTGCCAGTTTAGATACAGGCAATCAGCCCCAGCATTTT. Residues: CASLDTGNQPQHF. Full variable domain (outside the CDR3, taken from reference TRBV28 and TRBJ1-5): DVKVTQSSRYLVKRTGEKVFLECVQDMDHENMFWYRQDPGLGLRLIYFSYDVKMKEKGDIPEGYSVSREKKERFSLILESASTNQTSMYLCASLDTGNQPQHFGDGTRLSIL.

V is TRBV6-2 or TRBV6-3 and J is TRBJ1-5; unclear D gene. Germline assignment: CDR1 MNHEY and CDR2 SVGEGT. This CDR3 has 13 residues. The V end was cut by 2 bases, the J end by 7 bases, with 9 bases between. The CDR3 sequence is CASSYLAIQPQHF. The CDR3 DNA is TGTGCCAGCAGTTACCTCGCCATCCAGCCCCAGCATTTT.

This sequence joins TRBV20-1 and TRBJ2-5, with TRBD2 matching over 10 bases. CDR1 and CDR2 from the germline V gene are DFQATT and SNEGSKA (reference sequence). The CDR3 length is 14 residues. V dropped 4 bases and J dropped 3; count of bases not matched to a gene: 5. The CDR3 DNA follows: TGCAGTGCTAAAAAACTAGCGGGGAAAGAGACCCAGTACTTC. It specifies CSAKKLAGKETQYF.

V is TRBV2 and J is TRBJ1-5; D gene ambiguous. The CDR3 spans 15 residues. V dropped 3 bases and J dropped 3 bases, with 12 bases sitting between them. The germline CDR1 and CDR2 sequences are SNHLY and FYNNEI. The DNA of the CDR3 is TGTGCCAGCAGTGATTCGGGGTTAGTCAATCAGCCCCAGCATTTT. This sequence encodes CASSDSGLVNQPQHF.

The rearrangement uses TRBV10-3 and TRBJ1-4; D not certain. Germline CDR1 is ENHRY and CDR2 is SYGVKD. V dropped 9 bases and J dropped 8 bases, with 19 bases sitting between them. CDR3 length equals 14 residues. Here the CDR3 reads CAMAAGLIREKLFF. The CDR3 DNA reads TGTGCCATGGCGGCGGGGTTAATAAGGGAAAAACTGTTTTTT.

In its sample, this clonotype was seen many times. This chain joins TRBV25-1 and TRBJ1-2, with D tentatively TRBD1 (5 bases). CDR1 and CDR2 (germline): MGHDK, SYGVNS. The CDR3 consists of 12 residues. Trimming pared 5 bases from V and 8 bases from J, leaving 12 bases between. CDR3 DNA: TGTGCCAGCAGTCCCGACAGCATCGGCTACACCTTC. Translation gives CASSPDSIGYTF.